This T cell receptor (beta chain) was observed in a study of response to subunit inactivated influenza vaccine. TCRdb reanalysed the RT-PCR reads using MiXCR and keeps one entry per CDR3 protein. The table has 500,000 to 550,000 distinct CDR3 sequences, 6.5% to 8% seen once. The CDR3 is 14 amino acids. J gave up 4 bases and V 6 bases, and 7 bases lay outside the gene matches. Looked up from germline, CDR1 is LNHDA and CDR2 is SQIVND (reference sequence). This clonotype was seen more than once but under ten times. The antigen is unknown. Overall study results and limits: T cells newly recruited by each seasonal influenza vaccination are few, the authors suggested.

The clonotype originates from a man in his fifties or sixties who received an inactivated influenza vaccine. Material: PBMCs from blood, obtained around 25 months after vaccination. The chain recombines TRBV19 with TRBJ1-1; 8 positions agree with TRBD1. The DNA of the CDR3 is TGTGCCAGTAGGCCACAGGGGGAGGCCACTGAAGCTTTCTTT. The encoded protein is CASRPQGEATEAFF. The full variable domain, rest sourced from reference TRBV19 and TRBJ1-1, is DGGITQSPKYLFRKEGQNVTLSCEQNLNHDAMYWYRQDPGQGLRLIYYSQIVNDFQKGDIAEGYSVSREKKESFPLTVTSAQKNPTAFYLCASRPQGEATEAFFGQGTRLTVV.